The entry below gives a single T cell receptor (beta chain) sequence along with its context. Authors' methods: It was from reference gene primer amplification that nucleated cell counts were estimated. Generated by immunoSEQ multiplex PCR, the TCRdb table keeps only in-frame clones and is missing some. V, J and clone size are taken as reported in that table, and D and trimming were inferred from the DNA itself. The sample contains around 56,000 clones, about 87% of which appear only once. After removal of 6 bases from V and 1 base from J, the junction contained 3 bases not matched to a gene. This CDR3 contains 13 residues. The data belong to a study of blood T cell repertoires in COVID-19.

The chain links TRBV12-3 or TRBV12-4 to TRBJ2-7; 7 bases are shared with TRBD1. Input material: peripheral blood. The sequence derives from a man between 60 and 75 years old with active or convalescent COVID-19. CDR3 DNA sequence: TGTGCCAGCAGCTCGGGACAGTCCTACGAGCAGTACTTC. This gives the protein CASSSGQSYEQYF.